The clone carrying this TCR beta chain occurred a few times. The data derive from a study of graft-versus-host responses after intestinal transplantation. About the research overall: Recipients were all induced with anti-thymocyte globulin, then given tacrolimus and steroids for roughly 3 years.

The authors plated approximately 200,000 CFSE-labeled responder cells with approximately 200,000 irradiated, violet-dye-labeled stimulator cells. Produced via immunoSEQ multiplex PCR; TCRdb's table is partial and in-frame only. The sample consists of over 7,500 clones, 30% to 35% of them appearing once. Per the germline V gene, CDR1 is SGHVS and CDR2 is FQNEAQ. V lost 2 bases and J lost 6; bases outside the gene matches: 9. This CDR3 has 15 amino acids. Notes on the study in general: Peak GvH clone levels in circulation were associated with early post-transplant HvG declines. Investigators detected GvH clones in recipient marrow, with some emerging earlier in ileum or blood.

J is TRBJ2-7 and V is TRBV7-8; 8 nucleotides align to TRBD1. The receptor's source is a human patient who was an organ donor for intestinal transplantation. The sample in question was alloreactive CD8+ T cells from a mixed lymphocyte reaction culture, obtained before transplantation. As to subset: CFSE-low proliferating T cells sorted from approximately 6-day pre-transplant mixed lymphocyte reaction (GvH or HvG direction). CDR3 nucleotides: TGTGCCAGCAGCTTATTGACAGGGGATAGTAGCGAGCAGTACTTC. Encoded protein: CASSLLTGDSSEQYF. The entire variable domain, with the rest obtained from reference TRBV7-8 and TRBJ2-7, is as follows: GAGVSQSPRYKVAKRGQDVALRCDPISGHVSLFWYQQALGQGPEFLTYFQNEAQLDKSGLPSDRFFAERPEGSVSTLKIQRTQQEDSAVYLCASSLLTGDSSEQYFGPGTRLTVT.